This TCR beta chain stems from a study of T cell responses to AZD1222 COVID-19 vaccine. This CDR3 has 14 residues. The ends lost 1 base at V and 5 bases at J; junction bases unmatched: 2. Germline loops: CDR1 LGHDT, CDR2 YNNKEL (reference sequence). Worth noting for this clone: Antigen specificity is unknown.

Only in-frame clones appear in the TCRdb table, and some are missing; sequencing was by immunoSEQ multiplex PCR. Among 130,000 to 150,000 clones listed, 90% to 95% were seen once. Study-wide results and caveats: Donor demographics were predominantly white British with a female majority; clonal diversity may be underestimated. Along spike, vaccine-associated CD4 TCRs were found throughout, with dominance at 160-218 and 743-854. Among those given AZD1222, only 5 to 7 were seropositive at baseline.

V gene TRBV3-1 (or the pseudogene TRBV3-2) combines with J gene TRBJ1-1, with 9 nucleotides matching TRBD1. The sequence derives from an adult in good health. The material was peripheral blood, obtained on day 0 of MenACWY control vaccination. The CDR3 here is CASSQGGTGTEAFF. The CDR3 region has the DNA TGTGCCAGCAGCCAAGGAGGGACAGGGACTGAAGCTTTCTTT.